The 16 T cell receptor beta chains listed next were all sequenced from one sample in a study of cytomegalovirus exposure and HLA in healthy donors. PCR involved 60 Vbeta and 13 Jbeta primers. Data came from immunoSEQ multiplex PCR; TCRdb stores just in-frame clones and leaves some out. The sample holds around 55,000 clones; about three quarters are singletons and the top ten take 2.5%. Material: PBMCs. Every receptor here comes from a female donor in good health and CMV-seronegative.

The CDR3 DNA sequence: TGTGCCAGTAGTATATGGGCAGGACAAGAGACCCAGTACTTC. Translation gives CASSIWAGQETQYF. V usage is TRBV19 and J usage is TRBJ2-5; the D is unclear. This CDR3 comprises 14 residues. The V end lost 2 bases, the J end lost 2 bases, and 9 bases lay between the germline ends. Germline V lookup: CDR1 LNHDA, CDR2 SQIVND (reference sequence).

The V gene is TRBV7-6, the J gene TRBJ2-4; D perhaps matches TRBD1 (5 bases). V was shortened by 5 bases and J by 0 bases, with 17 bases between the two germline ends. Germline loops: CDR1 SGHVS, CDR2 FNYEAQ. CDR3 length: 17 amino acids. CDR3 sequence (DNA): TGTGCCAGCAGCCCCACCACAGGCGCCGGAGCCAAAAACATTCAGTACTTC. It specifies CASSPTTGAGAKNIQYF.

The chain couples TRBV6-6 to TRBJ2-1; 10 bases line up with TRBD2. With V trimmed by 6 bases and J by 4 bases, 6 bases remained unmatched. The CDR3 is 15 amino acids. Germline assignment: CDR1 MNHNY and CDR2 SVGAGI (reference sequence). DNA for the CDR3: TGTGCCAGCAGGACTCTAGCGGGAGTGTACAATGAGCAGTTCTTC. It codes for CASRTLAGVYNEQFF.

The V and J genes are TRBV6-5 and TRBJ2-1; 7 bases map to TRBD2. With 2 bases clipped from V and 7 bases from J, the junction kept 8 bases outside the gene matches. Germline CDR1 reads MNHEY; CDR2 reads SVGAGI. This CDR3 contains 15 residues. The CDR3 loop reads CASSYMAGAENEQFF. The CDR3 nucleotides read TGTGCCAGCAGTTACATGGCGGGAGCAGAGAATGAGCAGTTCTTC.

The sample holds a few counts of this clone. The chain uses TRBV28 and TRBJ1-1; D ambiguous. The CDR3 has 14 residues. CDR1 and CDR2 from the germline V gene are MDHEN and SYDVKM. Trimming cost V 7 bases and J 0 bases, with 12 bases left between them. CDR3 bases: TGTGCCAGCACCCCATGGAGGATGAACACTGAAGCTTTCTTT. Residues: CASTPWRMNTEAFF.

This clone was counted a few times. The rearrangement links TRBV12-5 to TRBJ2-3; a possible D gene is TRBD1 (5 bases). The V end lost 6 bases, the J end lost 6 bases, and 13 bases lay between the germline ends. Germline V gene lookup returns CDR1 LGHNT and CDR2 FRNRAP. The CDR3 has 13 residues. The DNA for the CDR3 is TGTGCTAGTGGGGCCTCAGGGTGGGATACGCAGTATTTT. Encoded protein: CASGASGWDTQYF.

This clone came up a few times. This sequence joins TRBV10-3 and TRBJ2-1; D might be TRBD2 (5 bases). The V end lost 0 bases, the J end lost 7 bases, and 7 bases lay between the germline ends. This CDR3 spans 13 amino acids. Germline values: CDR1 ENHRY, CDR2 SYGVKD. CDR3 amino acids: CAISESLANEQFF. The CDR3 region has the DNA TGTGCCATCAGTGAGTCGCTAGCAAATGAGCAGTTCTTC.

In its sample, this clone was seen a few times. As DNA, the CDR3 is TGTGCCAGCAGCGAACTAGCGGGGGGGGGTGGCGGGGAGCTGTTTTTT. It yields the protein CASSELAGGGGGELFF. The chain uses TRBV4-2 and TRBJ2-2; 13 bases line up with TRBD2. Germline CDR1 is LGHNA and CDR2 is YNFKEQ. V lost 5 bases and J lost 7; bases outside the gene matches: 7. The CDR3 runs 16 residues.

The chain links TRBV25-1 to TRBJ1-4; D remains ambiguous. Looked up from germline, CDR1 is MGHDK and CDR2 is SYGVNS. CDR3 length: 18 residues. Trimming took 5 bases from V and 0 from J, leaving 19 bases between them. CDR3 protein: CASSPQYFGSATNEKLFF. CDR3 nucleotides: TGTGCCAGCAGTCCCCAATATTTCGGTTCCGCAACTAATGAAAAACTGTTTTTT.

The chain has TRBV7-2 and TRBJ2-2; D is ambiguous. V was shortened by 2 bases and J by 7 bases, with 8 bases between the two germline ends. Germline V lookup: CDR1 SGHTA, CDR2 FQGNSA. There are 13 residues in the CDR3. The CDR3 DNA follows: TGTGCCAGCAGCTTATCAACGGTCGGGGAGCTGTTTTTT. This encodes CASSLSTVGELFF.

A note on this clone: Its ends do not fully match the called genes, so a read error is possible. The CDR3 loop reads CASSSSQGVGESQYF. In nucleotides, the CDR3 is TGCGCCAGCAGCTCAAGCCAGGGTGTAGGAGAGAGCCAGTACTTC. The chain combines TRBV5-1 with TRBJ2-5; D is possibly TRBD1 (5 bases). This CDR3 has 15 residues. CDR1 and CDR2 (germline): SGHRS, YFSETQ.

This clone was seen a few times. The V call is TRBV19, the J call TRBJ1-5; 8 nucleotides agree with TRBD1. Per germline, CDR1 LNHDA and CDR2 SQIVND (reference sequence). The CDR3 is 15 residues long. V dropped 7 bases and J dropped 7; count of bases not matched to a gene: 12. The CDR3 region is CASISVTGVDQPQHF. The CDR3 nucleotides read TGTGCCAGTATATCCGTGACAGGGGTAGACCAGCCCCAGCATTTT. Filled out from reference TRBV19 and TRBJ1-5, the complete variable domain reads DGGITQSPKYLFRKEGQNVTLSCEQNLNHDAMYWYRQDPGQGLRLIYYSQIVNDFQKGDIAEGYSVSREKKESFPLTVTSAQKNPTAFYLCASISVTGVDQPQHFGDGTRLSIL.

This clone turned up a few times. The V gene is TRBV5-1, the J gene TRBJ2-7; 7 nucleotides match TRBD2. The CDR3 extends over 14 amino acids. J gave up 4 bases and V 0 bases, and 4 bases lay outside the gene matches. Germline assignment: CDR1 SGHRS and CDR2 YFSETQ. DNA for the CDR3: TGCGCCAGCAGCTTGGACCGAGCGGGGTACGAGCAGTACTTC. It encodes CASSLDRAGYEQYF.

V gene TRBV18 combines with J gene TRBJ2-6; possible D gene TRBD2, 5 bases. The V gene's germline CDR1 is KGHSH and CDR2 LQKENI. The CDR3 sequence is 15 residues long. V was pared by 2 bases and J by 0 bases, with 5 bases between. The CDR3 DNA sequence: TGTGCCAGCTCACCAGGGAGCTCTGGGGCCAACGTCCTGACTTTC. Its protein product is CASSPGSSGANVLTF. The full variable domain, rest sourced from reference TRBV18 and TRBJ2-6, is NAGVMQNPRHLVRRRGQEARLRCSPMKGHSHVYWYRQLPEEGLKFMVYLQKENIIDESGMPKERFSAEFPKEGPSILRIQQVVRGDSAAYFCASSPGSSGANVLTFGAGSRLTVL.

The CDR3 sequence: CASSSRGSSGNTIYF. CDR3 bases: TGCGCCAGCAGTTCCAGGGGCTCCTCTGGAAACACCATATATTTT. V gene TRBV5-1 combines with J gene TRBJ1-3; the D gene is possibly TRBD1 (6 bases). The CDR3 extends over 15 amino acids. Per the germline V gene, CDR1 is SGHRS and CDR2 is YFSETQ. Trimming cost V 5 bases and J 0 bases, with 12 bases left between them.

The chain combines TRBV28 with TRBJ2-1; TRBD2 matches at 12 bases. CDR3 length: 15 residues. The V and J ends lost 6 bases and 6 bases, in that order; junction bases with no gene match: 6. Germline assignment: CDR1 MDHEN and CDR2 SYDVKM. This chain's CDR3 is CASRELAGGINEQFF. The CDR3 DNA sequence: TGTGCCAGCAGGGAACTAGCGGGAGGTATCAATGAGCAGTTCTTC.